This T cell receptor beta chain was found in a study of cytomegalovirus exposure and HLA in healthy donors. Study results and limitations: There were some V segments, including TRBV6-2 and TRBV6-3, excluded as indistinguishable. What a later analysis reportedly showed was that an Asian-associated ancestry cluster had fewer N-insertions than the roughly 670-donor mean. Three CMV-associated chains proved CMV antigen-specific in vitro.

CDR3 size: 14 residues. The V gene's germline CDR1 is PRHDT and CDR2 FYEKMQ (reference sequence). V lost 6 bases to trimming and J lost 4 bases, with 13 bases between them. A multiplex PCR was run with 60 Vbeta primers and 13 Jbeta primers. The method was immunoSEQ multiplex PCR; TCRdb's version includes in-frame clones alone and lacks a portion of them. The sample shows about 150,000 clones, about 74% of them seen only once. Note on this clone: Antigen specificity is unknown.

Sequencing used PBMCs. This TCR came from a man aged 35-49 years in good health and CMV-seropositive. The chain links TRBV13 to TRBJ1-3, with D maybe TRBD1 (5 bases). The CDR3 bases are TGTGCCAGCAGTCTCGGTAACAGGGGAAACACCATATATTTT. It yields the protein CASSLGNRGNTIYF. The entire variable domain, with the rest obtained from reference TRBV13 and TRBJ1-3, is as follows: AAGVIQSPRHLIKEKRETATLKCYPIPRHDTVYWYQQGPGQDPQFLISFYEKMQSDKGSIPDRFSAQQFSDYHSELNMSSLELGDSALYFCASSLGNRGNTIYFGEGSWLTVV.